A selection of T cell receptor beta chains follows, all from one sample in a study of cytomegalovirus exposure and HLA in healthy donors. Clones were read by immunoSEQ multiplex PCR, and TCRdb kept only the in-frame ones, dropping some. This table has around 120,000 clones, 79% appearing once. Sequenced: PBMCs. These receptors were obtained from a young man in good health and CMV-seronegative. CDR3s include the opening cysteine and the closing phenylalanine or tryptophan. D genes are given only for firm matches. The size of a clone is reported for some rows only, either as once, few or many, or as a class for expanded clones.

j_call clone_size d_call v_call cdr3_aa cdr3_nt
TRBJ2-3 NA NA TRBV11-2 CASSLVSGTQLDTQYF TGTGCCAGCAGCTTAGTTTCCGGGACTCAATTAGATACGCAGTATTTT
TRBJ2-7 NA NA TRBV5-4 CASSLAEGGYEQYF TGTGCCAGCAGCTTGGCCGAGGGGGGGTACGAGCAGTACTTC
TRBJ1-5 few NA TRBV2 CASSDKTHNQPQHF TGTGCCAGCAGTGATAAGACACACAATCAGCCCCAGCATTTT
TRBJ2-3 few NA TRBV11-2 CASLLSGTDTQYF TGTGCCAGCCTCTTATCGGGCACAGATACGCAGTATTTT
TRBJ2-1 NA TRBD2 TRBV6-4 CASLISWTSGHGEQFF TGTGCCAGCCTAATTTCGTGGACTAGCGGTCACGGGGAGCAGTTCTTC
TRBJ2-7 NA NA TRBV11-2 CASSWEEGGWYEQYF TGTGCCAGCAGCTGGGAGGAAGGAGGTTGGTACGAGCAGTACTTC
TRBJ1-5 NA TRBD1 TRBV28 CASQSPEQGARQPQHF TGTGCCAGCCAATCCCCCGAACAGGGGGCAAGACAGCCCCAGCATTTT
TRBJ2-5 once TRBD1 TRBV7-7 CASSLVTGAETQYF TGTGCTAGCAGCTTAGTCACAGGGGCGGAGACCCAGTACTTC
TRBJ2-3 once NA TRBV7-3 CASRTHGEDTQYF TGTGCCAGCCGGACCCACGGGGAAGATACGCAGTATTTT
TRBJ2-2 once TRBD2 TRBV5-1 CASSRLATGELFF TGCGCCAGCTCGCGACTAGCCACCGGGGAGCTGTTTTTT
TRBJ1-5 few NA TRBV12-5 CASAGGFSNQPQHF TGTGCTAGCGCTGGGGGGTTTAGCAATCAGCCCCAGCATTTT
TRBJ2-1 NA TRBD2 TRBV10-3 CATTSTSSYNEQFF TGTGCCACGACTAGCACAAGCTCCTACAATGAGCAGTTCTTC
TRBJ2-3 NA TRBD1 TRBV19 CASSVRDRGTDTQYF TGTGCCAGTAGTGTCCGGGACAGAGGCACAGATACGCAGTATTTT
TRBJ1-1 once NA TRBV6-1 CASSLSEAFF TGTGCCAGCTCCCTCTCTGAAGCTTTCTTT
TRBJ1-2 NA NA TRBV7-2 CASSLVAGDYGYTF TGTGCCAGCAGCTTAGTGGCAGGGGACTATGGCTACACCTTC
TRBJ2-2 NA NA TRBV9 CASSVESGAGTGELFF TGTGCCAGCAGCGTAGAATCGGGAGCAGGCACCGGGGAGCTGTTTTTT
TRBJ2-1 NA NA TRBV12-2 CASRLARFTTVPYNEQFF TGTGCAAGTCGCTTAGCCCGCTTCACTACGGTTCCCTACAATGAGCAGTTCTTC
TRBJ2-1 NA NA TRBV27 CASSWGLGNEQFF TGTGCCAGCAGTTGGGGCCTGGGGAATGAGCAGTTCTTC
TRBJ1-1 NA NA TRBV11-2 CASSLVRGTEAFF TGTGCCAGCAGCTTAGTGCGGGGCACTGAAGCTTTCTTT
TRBJ2-4 once NA TRBV4-3 CASSQEQGIAKNIQYF TGCGCCAGCAGCCAAGAGCAGGGGATAGCCAAAAACATTCAGTACTTC
TRBJ1-6 NA NA TRBV9 CASSPPGTQNSPLHF TGTGCCAGCAGCCCTCCCGGGACACAGAATTCACCCCTCCACTTT
TRBJ2-1 NA NA TRBV27 CASSLWAGPNEQFF TGTGCCAGCAGTTTGTGGGCGGGGCCCAATGAGCAGTTCTTC
TRBJ1-1 NA NA TRBV30 CAWSVLTDEAFF TGTGCCTGGAGTGTACTAACCGACGAAGCTTTCTTT
TRBJ1-2 NA NA TRBV30 CAWIKAGYSNYGYTF TGTGCCTGGATTAAGGCGGGTTACAGTAACTATGGCTACACCTTC
TRBJ1-3 NA TRBD1 TRBV2 CASSEDRSPGNTIYF TGTGCCAGCTCTGAGGACAGGTCGCCTGGAAACACCATATATTTT
TRBJ2-7 NA TRBD1 TRBV5-1 CASSAFDTGTGPYEQYF TGCGCCAGCAGCGCCTTCGACACCGGGACAGGGCCCTACGAGCAGTACTTC
TRBJ2-7 NA NA TRBV15 CATSRDKGTYEQYF TGTGCCACCAGCAGAGATAAGGGGACCTACGAGCAGTACTTC
TRBJ1-3 NA NA TRBV4-2 CASSQAFTVSGNTIYF TGTGCCAGCAGCCAAGCGTTCACAGTCTCTGGAAACACCATATATTTT
TRBJ1-2 few NA TRBV6-5 CASSPTSRGYGYTF TGTGCCAGCAGCCCTACTTCCAGGGGTTATGGCTACACCTTC
TRBJ1-5 NA NA TRBV19 CASSGGGAVALVFNQPQHF TGTGCCAGTAGCGGCGGGGGGGCTGTCGCCCTAGTCTTTAATCAGCCCCAGCATTTT
TRBJ2-5 NA TRBD2 TRBV5-6 CASSFFSGGRVQETQYF TGTGCCAGCAGCTTTTTCTCGGGGGGGAGGGTCCAAGAGACCCAGTACTTC
TRBJ2-1 NA TRBD2 TRBV19 CASSRTRSYNEQFF TGTGCCAGTAGTAGGACTAGGTCCTACAATGAGCAGTTCTTC
TRBJ2-1 NA TRBD1 TRBV28 CASSYPRTGFYEQFF TGTGCCAGCAGTTACCCGCGGACAGGGTTCTATGAGCAGTTCTTC
TRBJ2-3 NA TRBD2 TRBV7-3 CASSFSGTRSTDTQYF TGTGCCAGCAGCTTTTCCGGGACTAGAAGCACAGATACGCAGTATTTT
TRBJ1-1 NA NA TRBV19 CASSMFVGVNTEAFF TGTGCCAGTAGTATGTTCGTCGGGGTGAACACTGAAGCTTTCTTT
TRBJ2-7 NA TRBD1 TRBV6-1 CASSEDGQGRYEQYF TGTGCCAGCAGTGAAGACGGACAGGGTAGGTACGAGCAGTACTTC
TRBJ1-4 NA TRBD1 TRBV5-8 CASSLGDRGDEKLFF TGTGCCAGCAGCTTGGGGGACAGGGGGGATGAAAAACTGTTTTTT
TRBJ2-2 NA NA TRBV7-9 CSSSLAPVTGELFF TGTTCCAGCAGCTTAGCGCCAGTAACCGGGGAGCTGTTTTTT
TRBJ1-1 NA TRBD1 TRBV11-2 CASSSPGQQSIKNTEAFF TGTGCCAGCAGCTCCCCGGGACAGCAATCGATTAAGAACACTGAAGCTTTCTTT
TRBJ1-6 NA TRBD1 TRBV7-3 CASSSQGAGSPLHF TGTGCCAGCAGCTCACAGGGGGCGGGATCACCCCTCCACTTT
TRBJ1-2 NA TRBD1 TRBV4-3 CASREKDRGPYGYTF TGCGCCAGCAGAGAAAAAGACAGGGGGCCCTATGGCTACACCTTC
TRBJ2-5 NA NA TRBV5-4 CASTFGGGGQETQYF TGTGCCAGCACCTTTGGGGGAGGGGGCCAAGAGACCCAGTACTTC
TRBJ1-2 once NA TRBV5-1 CASSLDQATNYGYTF TGCGCCAGCAGCTTGGATCAGGCAACTAACTATGGCTACACCTTC
TRBJ1-2 NA TRBD1 TRBV27 CASSYRGTGGSRYTF TGTGCCAGCAGCTATAGAGGGACAGGGGGCTCTCGCTACACCTTC
TRBJ2-3 NA TRBD1 TRBV6-5 CASRRQGLSDTQYF TGTGCCAGCAGACGACAGGGCTTGTCAGATACGCAGTATTTT
TRBJ2-3 NA TRBD2 TRBV27 CASSFSRTSGRSTDTQYF TGTGCCAGCAGTTTTTCAAGGACTAGCGGGAGGAGCACAGATACGCAGTATTTT
TRBJ2-3 NA NA TRBV11-2 CASSFRPGEDGAQYF TGTGCCAGCAGCTTTCGCCCCGGAGAAGACGGGGCGCAGTATTTT
TRBJ2-4 NA TRBD2 TRBV19 CASSMGGRGNIQYF TGTGCCAGTAGTATGGGCGGGAGAGGGAACATTCAGTACTTC
TRBJ1-5 NA NA TRBV7-6 CASSLAGGVRSQPQHF TGTGCCAGCAGCTTAGCGGGAGGGGTACGGAGTCAGCCCCAGCATTTT
TRBJ1-1 few TRBD1 TRBV30 CAWEQGRENTEAFF TGTGCCTGGGAACAGGGGAGAGAGAACACTGAAGCTTTCTTT